A single sample gave rise to the 6 T cell receptor beta chains below, sequenced in a study of T-cell memory formation after mild COVID-19. TCRdb re-called the 5' RACE reads with MiXCR, one entry per CDR3 protein. This table has some 350,000 distinct CDR3 sequences, under 15% appearing once. Source material: PBMCs or a T cell subset sorted from them (not recorded which). The receptors were sampled from a man aged 18-30 years who had mild COVID-19 (a few samples of this study predate the infection). Cell type and time point are not known.

The rearrangement links TRBV12-3 or TRBV12-4 to TRBJ2-7; D unclear. V lost 2 bases, J lost 2 bases, and 7 bases lay in between. The CDR3 is 13 amino acids. CDR3 sequence reads: CASSLTEAYEQYF. The CDR3 DNA is TGTGCCAGCAGTTTAACTGAAGCCTACGAGCAGTACTTC.

On this clonotype itself: A much larger clone lies one base from this, so it may be a read error. The V gene is TRBV5-1, the J gene TRBJ1-1; TRBD1 aligns across 8 bases. The germline V gene has CDR1 SGHRS and CDR2 YFSETQ. J lost 4 bases, V lost 4 bases, and 6 bases had no gene match. The CDR3 spans 14 residues. CDR3 protein: CASSPQGACTEAFF. The CDR3 DNA reads TGCGCCAGCAGCCCCCAGGGGGCGTGCACTGAAGCTTTCTTT.

This clonotype was seen only a few times. The J gene is TRBJ2-7, the V gene TRBV25-1, with 7 bases fitting TRBD1. CDR3 length: 15 residues. Unmatched junction bases numbered 10, after V lost 5 bases and J lost 3 bases. CDR1 and CDR2 from the germline V gene are MGHDK and SYGVNS. In DNA form, the CDR3 reads TGTGCCAGCAGTCCCCCGGGACAGATTTACTACGAGCAGTACTTC. It codes for CASSPPGQIYYEQYF.

This clonotype has more than one count but fewer than ten. The rearrangement links TRBV6-6 to TRBJ2-7; a possible D gene is TRBD1 (6 bases). Germline V gene lookup returns CDR1 MNHNY and CDR2 SVGAGI (reference sequence). V lost 4 bases to trimming and J lost 5 bases, with 12 bases between them. This CDR3 has 13 amino acids. The chain's CDR3 is CASSFQGRDEQYV. The CDR3 DNA reads TGTGCCAGCAGTTTCCAGGGGCGGGACGAGCAGTACGTC.

This chain joins TRBV9 and TRBJ2-3; D perhaps matches TRBD2 (6 bases). CDR1 and CDR2 (germline): SGDLS, YYNGEE. This CDR3 region has 13 residues. V shed 7 bases and J shed 5 bases, with 14 bases lying between them. CDR3 sequence: CASGRLGGDTQYF. The CDR3 DNA reads as TGTGCCAGCGGCCGCCTCGGGGGAGATACGCAGTATTTT. The complete variable domain, with remaining parts taken from reference TRBV9 and TRBJ2-3, reads DSGVTQTPKHLITATGQRVTLRCSPRSGDLSVYWYQQSLDQGLQFLIQYYNGEERAKGNILERFSAQQFPDLHSELNLSSLELGDSALYFCASGRLGGDTQYFGPGTRLTVL.

V and J are TRBV6-5 and TRBJ1-1; D is perhaps TRBD1 (6 bases). The CDR3 runs 14 residues. CDR1 is MNHEY and CDR2 is SVGAGI in the germline V gene. V was pared by 5 bases and J by 10 bases, with 20 bases between. This chain's CDR3 is CASSRQEGRGLAFF. The CDR3 nucleotides read TGTGCCAGCAGTCGCCAAGAGGGGAGGGGGTTAGCTTTCTTT.